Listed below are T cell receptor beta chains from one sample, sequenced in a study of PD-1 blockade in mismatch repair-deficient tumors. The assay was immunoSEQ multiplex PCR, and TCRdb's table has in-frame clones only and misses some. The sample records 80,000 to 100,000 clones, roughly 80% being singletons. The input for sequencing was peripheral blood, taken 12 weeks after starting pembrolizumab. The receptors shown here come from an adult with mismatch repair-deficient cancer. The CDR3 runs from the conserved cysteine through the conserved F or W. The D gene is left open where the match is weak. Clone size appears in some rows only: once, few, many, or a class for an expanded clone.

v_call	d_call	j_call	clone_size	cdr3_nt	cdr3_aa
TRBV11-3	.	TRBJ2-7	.	TGTGCCAGCAGCTTTTTAGGGATCTACGAGCAGTACTTC	CASSFLGIYEQYF
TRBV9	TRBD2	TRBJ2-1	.	TGTGCCAGCAGCCTGACGGCAGCGGGAGGGCCCACCTACAATGAGCAGTTCTTC	CASSLTAAGGPTYNEQFF
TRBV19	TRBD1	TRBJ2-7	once	TGTGCCAGTAGCCGGGACAGCTACTACGAGCAGTACTTC	CASSRDSYYEQYF
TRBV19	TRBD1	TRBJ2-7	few	TGTGCCAGTATTGGACAGGGGAAATACGAGCAGTACTTC	CASIGQGKYEQYF
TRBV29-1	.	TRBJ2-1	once	TGCAGCGTTGAGGGTAGCTATGAGCAGTTCTTC	CSVEGSYEQFF
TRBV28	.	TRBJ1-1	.	TGTGCCAGCAGTTTATGGGGGGACATGAACACTGAAGCTTTCTTT	CASSLWGDMNTEAFF
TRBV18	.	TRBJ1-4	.	TGTGCCAGCTCACCACGACAGGCTGAAAAACTGTTTTTT	CASSPRQAEKLFF
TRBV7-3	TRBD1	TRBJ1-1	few	TGTGCCAGCAGCTCCGGGACAGGGGGCACTGAAGCTTTCTTT	CASSSGTGGTEAFF
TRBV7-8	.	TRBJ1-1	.	TGTGCCAGCAGCTTAGCCGGAACACAGAACACTGAAGCTTTCTTT	CASSLAGTQNTEAFF
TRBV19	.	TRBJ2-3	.	TGTGCCAGTAGTATCTTAGGGGGAAGCACAGATACGCAGTATTTT	CASSILGGSTDTQYF
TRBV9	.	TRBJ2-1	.	TGTGCCAGCAGCGTAGTACTAGTAGGGTCCTACAATGAGCAGTTCTTC	CASSVVLVGSYNEQFF
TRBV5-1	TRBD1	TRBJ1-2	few	TGCGCCAGCAGCTTTCGAGGAGGGACAGACTATGGCTACACCTTC	CASSFRGGTDYGYTF
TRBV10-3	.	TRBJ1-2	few	TGTGCCACCCAGGGAGGGCAACGAAACTATGGCTACACCTTC	CATQGGQRNYGYTF
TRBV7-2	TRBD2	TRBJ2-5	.	TGTGCCAGCAGCTTGACGGGAGGGAGAGAGACCCAGTACTTC	CASSLTGGRETQYF
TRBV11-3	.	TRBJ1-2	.	TGTGCCAGCAGCTTAGATCATGGTGACTATGGCTACACCTTC	CASSLDHGDYGYTF
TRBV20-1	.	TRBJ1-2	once	TGCAGTGCTAGAGAAGGGGAGGGCTACACCTTC	CSAREGEGYTF
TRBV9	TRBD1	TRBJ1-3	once	TGTGCCAGCAGCGTAGAAGGAGGGGGCGGAAACACCATATATTTT	CASSVEGGGGNTIYF
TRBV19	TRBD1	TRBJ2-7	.	TGTGCCAGTAGTTCGCGACAGGGGCCCCACGAGCAGTACTTC	CASSSRQGPHEQYF
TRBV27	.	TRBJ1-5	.	TGTGCCAGCAGTTTATCGGTTCGGGATGATCAGCCCCAGCATTTT	CASSLSVRDDQPQHF
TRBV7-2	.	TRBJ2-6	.	TGTGCCAGCCAGAGACCAAGCTCTGGGGCCAACGTCCTGACTTTC	CASQRPSSGANVLTF
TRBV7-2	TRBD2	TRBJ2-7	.	TGTGCCAGCTTAGCGGGCGTCGCCCGCGAGCAGTACTTC	CASLAGVAREQYF
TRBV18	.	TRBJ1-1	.	TGTGCCAGCTCACCGCAGACCCAGAACACTGAAGCTTTCTTT	CASSPQTQNTEAFF
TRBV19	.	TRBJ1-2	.	TGTGCCAGTAATCAGACGGTGACTAACTATGGCTACACCTTC	CASNQTVTNYGYTF
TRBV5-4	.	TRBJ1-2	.	TGTGCCAGCAGCCAGAACCCGGGGTATGGCTACACCTTC	CASSQNPGYGYTF
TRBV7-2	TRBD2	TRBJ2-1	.	TGTGCCAGCAGCTTAGATTGGACTAGCGGGGACCCCACGCCCGATGAGCAGTTCTTC	CASSLDWTSGDPTPDEQFF
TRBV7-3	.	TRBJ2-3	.	TGTGCCAGCAGCTTAACAGGGCCAGATACGCAGTATTTT	CASSLTGPDTQYF
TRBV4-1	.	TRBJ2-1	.	TGCGCCAGCAGCCAACGAATCTACAATGAGCAGTTCTTC	CASSQRIYNEQFF
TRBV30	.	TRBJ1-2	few	TGTGCCTGGAGAGGATCGGGTGGGGGGCGGTATTATGGCTACACCTTC	CAWRGSGGGRYYGYTF
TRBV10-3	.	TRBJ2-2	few	TGTGCCCTCGCCCGGGACGGGAACACCGGGGAGCTGTTTTTT	CALARDGNTGELFF
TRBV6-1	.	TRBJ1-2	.	TGTGCCAGCGTTGTCCTTCGGGACCACTATGGCTACACCTTC	CASVVLRDHYGYTF
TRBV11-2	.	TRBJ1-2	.	TGTGCCAGCAGCTTATCCCACAGGGACCCCTATGGCTACACCTTC	CASSLSHRDPYGYTF
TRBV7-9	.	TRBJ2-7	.	TGTGCCAGCAGCTTCGTTGCCTACGAGCAGTACTTC	CASSFVAYEQYF
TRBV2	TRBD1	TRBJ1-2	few	TGTGCCAGCAGTGAGGACAGGGGTCAGACCTTC	CASSEDRGQTF
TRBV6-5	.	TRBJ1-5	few	TGTGCCAGCAGTCTATATCAGCCCCAGCATTTT	CASSLYQPQHF
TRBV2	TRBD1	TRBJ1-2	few	TGTGCCAGCAGTGAAGACAGGGGACACTATGGCTACACCTTC	CASSEDRGHYGYTF
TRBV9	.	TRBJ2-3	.	TGTGCCAGCAGCGCGCGGGACCACGGTTTTTTGGATACGCAGTATTTT	CASSARDHGFLDTQYF
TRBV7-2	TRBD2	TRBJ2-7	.	TGTGCCAGCAGCGCGGGAGGGCCGTCCTACGAGCAGTACTTC	CASSAGGPSYEQYF
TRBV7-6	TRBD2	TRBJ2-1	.	TGTGCCAGCAGCTCCCGACTAGCGGGGGATCATGAGCAGTTCTTC	CASSSRLAGDHEQFF
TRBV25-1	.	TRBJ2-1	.	TGTGCCAGCAGTGAATCCGGGGGTAGGGGATACAATGAGCAGTTCTTC	CASSESGGRGYNEQFF
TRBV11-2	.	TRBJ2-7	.	TGTGCCAGCAGTCTGGGGACACTTTTCTACGAGCAGTACTTC	CASSLGTLFYEQYF
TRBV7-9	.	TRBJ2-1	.	TGTGCCAGCAGCTTAGCGGGGCACAATGAGCAGTTCTTC	CASSLAGHNEQFF
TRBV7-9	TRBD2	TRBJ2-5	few	TGTGCCAGCAGCTTGGGGGGGAGTGAGACCCAGTACTTC	CASSLGGSETQYF
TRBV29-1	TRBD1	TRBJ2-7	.	TGCAGCGTGGGACAGGGCAACGAGCAGTACTTC	CSVGQGNEQYF
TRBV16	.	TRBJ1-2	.	TGTGCCAGCAGCCAATCCTTTGGAGGGGCTGGCTACACCTTC	CASSQSFGGAGYTF
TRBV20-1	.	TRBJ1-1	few	TGCAGTGCCCCCCAGAACACTGAAGCTTTCTTT	CSAPQNTEAFF
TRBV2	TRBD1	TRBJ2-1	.	TGTGCCAGCAGTGGGCCGGGACAGGATTACAATGAGCAGTTCTTC	CASSGPGQDYNEQFF